The clone carrying this T cell receptor beta chain is a singleton in its sample. Antigen: not known. Trimming took 0 bases from V and 5 from J, leaving 13 bases between them. Germline V gene data show CDR1 as GTSNPN and CDR2 as SVGIG (reference sequence). This CDR3 spans 14 amino acids. These data originate in a study of T cells after yellow fever vaccination. About the research overall: SMART-Seq v4 Ultra Low Input handled preparation of low-cell-number fractions. Notes on the study in general: Contamination of FACS-sorted repertoires by abundant clonotypes from the bulk population could occur. A large majority of primary-vaccination clones showed up again after the booster (96% CD4, around 88% CD8).

MiXCR was run by TCRdb on the 5' RACE reads, yielding one entry per CDR3 protein. Of around 250,000 distinct CDR3 sequences in the sample, less than 9% were seen once. The receptor was derived from a man aged 25-45 years who received the YFV17D yellow fever vaccine. Sequenced material: CD4+ T cells sorted from PBMCs, taken 15 days after the yellow fever booster vaccination. This chain joins TRBV30 and TRBJ2-5; D might be TRBD2 (6 bases). The CDR3 DNA reads as TGTGCCTGGAGTGTACTAAGGGGAGGTGAGACCCAGTACTTC. Its translation: CAWSVLRGGETQYF.